A selection of T cell receptor beta chains follows, all from one sample in a study of lymphopenia after photon versus proton radiotherapy. Clones were sequenced by immunoSEQ multiplex PCR, and TCRdb holds only the in-frame ones, with some missing. The sample holds about 68,000 clones; around 90% are singletons and the top ten take 2.9%. The source material was peripheral blood, sampled from a patient treated with photon-based radiotherapy. These receptor sequences come from a woman in her seventies with pancreatic cancer. The CDR3 runs from the conserved cysteine through the conserved F or W. A D gene is named only where the DNA matches it firmly. Part of the rows lack a size; the others show once, few, many or a class for expanded clones.

-	13	-	TRBJ1-3	TRBV30	TGTGGCATGGCCCTTCGCTCTGGAAACACCATATATTTT	CGMALRSGNTIYF
-	13	-	TRBJ2-5	TRBV7-3	TGTGCCAGCAGCTTATCAGGGGAAGAGACCCAGTACTTC	CASSLSGEETQYF
-	15	-	TRBJ2-2	TRBV19	TGTGCCAGTAGTATTATGCAGAGTCCCACCGGGGAGCTGTTTTTT	CASSIMQSPTGELFF
-	15	TRBD1	TRBJ1-2	TRBV28	TGTGCCAGCAGTTTAAGTAGGGGGCTCCTCTATGGCTACACCTTC	CASSLSRGLLYGYTF
-	14	TRBD2	TRBJ2-7	TRBV19	TGTGCCAGTAGTTCTGCGCGGGGGGGTTACGAGCAGTACTTC	CASSSARGGYEQYF
-	14	TRBD1	TRBJ2-7	TRBV5-4	TGTGCCAGCAGCTACCCCGGGGACAGGAACGAGCAGTACTTC	CASSYPGDRNEQYF
-	15	-	TRBJ1-5	TRBV6-1	TGTGCCAGCATTTGGACAGCCGATAGCAATCAGCCCCAGCATTTT	CASIWTADSNQPQHF
-	15	-	TRBJ2-1	TRBV6-1	TGTGCCAGCAGATTGTTTGGCGGGCCCTACAATGAGCAGTTCTTC	CASRLFGGPYNEQFF
-	16	TRBD2	TRBJ2-7	TRBV7-8	TGTGCCAGCAGCTTAGCGCCAAGCGGGAGCGGCCACGAGCAGTACTTC	CASSLAPSGSGHEQYF
once	14	-	TRBJ2-7	TRBV11-2	TGTGCCAGCAGCTTAGACAACACACCGCTCGAGCAGTACTTC	CASSLDNTPLEQYF
-	13	-	TRBJ2-2	TRBV4-3	TGCGCCAGCAGCCTCCGGAGGACCGGGGAGCTGTTTTTT	CASSLRRTGELFF
few	14	TRBD1	TRBJ1-1	TRBV29-1	TGCAGCGCGGGCCCGGACAGGGTGAACACTGAAGCTTTCTTT	CSAGPDRVNTEAFF
-	12	-	TRBJ2-2	TRBV18	TGTGCCAGCTCACAGTTTCTTGGGGAGCTGTTTTTT	CASSQFLGELFF
-	14	-	TRBJ2-7	TRBV5-4	TGTGCCAGCAGCCCGGGACACCCCACCTACGAGCAGTACTTC	CASSPGHPTYEQYF
-	15	-	TRBJ1-2	TRBV5-4	TGTGCCAGCAGCCCGGATTTGACGGATAATAGTGGCTACACCTTC	CASSPDLTDNSGYTF
-	17	TRBD2	TRBJ2-1	TRBV11-2	TGTGCCAGCAGCTTAGTGGCCGGGACTAAAGAAAACAATGAGCAGTTCTTC	CASSLVAGTKENNEQFF
-	14	TRBD1	TRBJ1-4	TRBV19	TGTGCCAGTAGTCCACGGACAGGGGGGGCAAAACTGTTTTTT	CASSPRTGGAKLFF
once	17	TRBD2	TRBJ2-1	TRBV7-6	TGTGCCAGCAGCTTAGGTAGCGGGAGGGCCATTAACAATGAGCAGTTCTTC	CASSLGSGRAINNEQFF
-	12	-	TRBJ1-1	TRBV6-1	TGTGCCAGCAGTGTAGGAAACACTGAAGCTTTCTTT	CASSVGNTEAFF
-	12	-	TRBJ2-1	TRBV28	TGTGCCAGCAGTTCGGACACCAATGAGCAGTTCTTC	CASSSDTNEQFF
-	13	TRBD1	TRBJ1-2	TRBV2	TGTGCCAGCAGTCCTACAGGGGTTGAGGGCTACACCTTC	CASSPTGVEGYTF
-	11	-	TRBJ2-1	TRBV2	TGTGCCAGCAGTGACACCGGCGAGCAGTTCTTC	CASSDTGEQFF
-	14	TRBD1	TRBJ2-7	TRBV28	TGTGCCAGCAGAACCGGGACAGGGCCCCACGAGCAGTACTTC	CASRTGTGPHEQYF
-	15	-	TRBJ1-5	TRBV7-2	TGTGCCAGCAGCTTTTGGGGGGGCGGCAATCAGCCCCAGCATTTT	CASSFWGGGNQPQHF
-	14	-	TRBJ2-2	TRBV7-8	TGTGCCAGCAGCTTAGAAGGGGTCCCCGGGGAGCTGTTTTTT	CASSLEGVPGELFF
-	13	-	TRBJ1-1	TRBV5-1	TGCGCCAGCAGCCCGGACACTTTCTCTGAAGCTTTCTTT	CASSPDTFSEAFF
-	14	TRBD1	TRBJ2-7	TRBV7-9	TGTGCCAGCAGCCCGGACAGGACCTCCTACGAGCAGTACTTC	CASSPDRTSYEQYF
-	14	TRBD1	TRBJ1-5	TRBV11-1	TGTGCCAGCAGCTTGGGGACAGGGGGTCAGCCCCAGCATTTT	CASSLGTGGQPQHF
-	14	TRBD2	TRBJ2-4	TRBV5-1	TGCGCCAGCAGCGGAGGGACGGGGGGAAACATTCAGTACTTC	CASSGGTGGNIQYF